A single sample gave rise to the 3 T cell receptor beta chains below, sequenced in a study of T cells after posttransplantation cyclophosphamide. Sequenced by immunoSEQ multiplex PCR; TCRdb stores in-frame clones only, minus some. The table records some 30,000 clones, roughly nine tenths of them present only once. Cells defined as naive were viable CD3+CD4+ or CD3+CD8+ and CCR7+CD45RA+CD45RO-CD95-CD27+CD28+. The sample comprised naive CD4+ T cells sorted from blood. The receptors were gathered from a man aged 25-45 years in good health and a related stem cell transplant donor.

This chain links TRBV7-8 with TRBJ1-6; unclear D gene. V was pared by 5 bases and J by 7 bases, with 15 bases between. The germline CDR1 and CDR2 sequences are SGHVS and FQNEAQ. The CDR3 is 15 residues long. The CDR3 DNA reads TGTGCCAGCAGCCCCTGGAACACGGGGAATTCACCCCTCCACTTT. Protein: CASSPWNTGNSPLHF.

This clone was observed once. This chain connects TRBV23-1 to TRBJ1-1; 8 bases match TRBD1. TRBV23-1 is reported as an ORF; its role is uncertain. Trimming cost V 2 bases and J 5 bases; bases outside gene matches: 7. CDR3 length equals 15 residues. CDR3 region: CASSQEDRDGTEAFF. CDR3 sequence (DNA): TGCGCCAGCAGTCAAGAGGACAGGGATGGAACTGAAGCTTTCTTT.

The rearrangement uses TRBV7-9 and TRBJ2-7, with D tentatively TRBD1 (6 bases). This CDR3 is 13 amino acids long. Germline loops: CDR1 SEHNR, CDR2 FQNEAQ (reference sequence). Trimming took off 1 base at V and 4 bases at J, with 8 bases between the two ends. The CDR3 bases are TGTGCCAGCAGCTTAGAAACAGGGTACGAGCAGTACTTC. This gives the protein CASSLETGYEQYF.